One sample yielded the 15 T cell receptor beta chains listed below, sequenced in a study of circulating tumor DNA in untreated peripheral T-cell lymphoma. The data were produced by immunoSEQ multiplex PCR, yet TCRdb's version contains in-frame clones alone and is incomplete. The table has roughly 7,300 clones, around 74% seen once. Sequenced: tumor tissue. These receptors all come from a human donor with peripheral T-cell lymphoma.

The chain combines TRBV12-1 with TRBJ2-7. TRBV12-1 is reported as a pseudogene. This CDR3 has 15 residues. The CDR3 reads CASSLGDRLSYEQYF. For the CDR3, the DNA is TGTGCCAGCAGCTTGGGAGACAGACTCTCGTACGAGCAGTACTTC.

V usage is TRBV29-1 and J usage is TRBJ2-1, with 12 nucleotides matching TRBD1. CDR3 length: 14 amino acids. V shed 7 bases, J shed 9 bases, and the junction held 10 bases outside the gene matches. Germline CDR1 and CDR2: SQVTM and ANQGSEA. As DNA, the CDR3 is TGCAGCGCCTATCCGGGACAGGGGGCGGCTGAGCAGTTCTTC. Its protein is CSAYPGQGAAEQFF.

CDR3 sequence: CASSPLDRLGETQYF. CDR3 bases: TGTGCCAGCAGCCCCCTCGACAGGCTGGGGGAGACCCAGTACTTC. The chain employs TRBV28 and TRBJ2-5; tentative D call: TRBD1 (6 bases). The ends were cut back, 6 bases at V and 5 bases at J, with 19 bases in the middle. This CDR3 comprises 15 residues. Germline V gene data show CDR1 as MDHEN and CDR2 as SYDVKM.

V usage is TRBV19 and J usage is TRBJ2-1; 7 bases map to TRBD1. The CDR3 extends over 16 amino acids. Germline CDR1 is LNHDA and CDR2 is SQIVND (reference sequence). V lost 4 bases to trimming and J lost 0 bases; unmatched junction nucleotides: 6. The CDR3 nucleotides read TGTGCCAGTAGTACTGACCGGGACAGCTCCTACAATGAGCAGTTCTTC. Translated, it gives CASSTDRDSSYNEQFF. Drawing the rest from reference TRBV19 and TRBJ2-1, the complete variable domain is DGGITQSPKYLFRKEGQNVTLSCEQNLNHDAMYWYRQDPGQGLRLIYYSQIVNDFQKGDIAEGYSVSREKKESFPLTVTSAQKNPTAFYLCASSTDRDSSYNEQFFGPGTRLTVL.

This clone was recorded a few times. This chain connects TRBV19 to TRBJ2-1; 13 bases line up with TRBD2. V trimming: 7 bases; J trimming: 5 bases; junction bases outside the gene matches: 14. The germline CDR1 and CDR2 sequences are LNHDA and SQIVND (reference sequence). The CDR3 is made up of 18 amino acids. In nucleotides, the CDR3 is TGTGCCAGTAAATCGTGGACTAGCGGGAGAGGCCTTCACAATGAGCAGTTCTTC. Translating gives CASKSWTSGRGLHNEQFF.

The chain carries TRBV5-1 and TRBJ2-3; D not certain. V lost 0 bases and J 3 bases, leaving 8 bases between the germline ends. CDR1 and CDR2 from the germline V gene are SGHRS and YFSETQ. This CDR3 is built from 14 residues. The DNA for the CDR3 is TGCGCCAGCAGCTTGGGTGGCGGAACAGATACGCAGTATTTT. Amino acid sequence: CASSLGGGTDTQYF.

The J gene is TRBJ1-5, the V gene TRBV28; weak D call: TRBD1 (5 bases). Trimming pared 6 bases from V and 9 bases from J, leaving 18 bases between. The CDR3 has 14 residues. Germline CDR1 reads MDHEN; CDR2 reads SYDVKM. CDR3 nucleotide sequence: TGTGCCAGCAGGACCGGGACGCCCTTGTGGCCCCAGCATTTT. Protein sequence: CASRTGTPLWPQHF.

By share, this clone ranks as medium-sized. The CDR3 protein is CASSFGDSYNEQFF. CDR3 DNA: TGTGCCAGCAGCTTCGGGGACTCCTACAATGAGCAGTTCTTC. The chain recombines TRBV11-3 with TRBJ2-1; a possible D gene is TRBD2 (5 bases). Germline CDR1 SGHNT, CDR2 YENEEA. The CDR3 is 14 amino acids. V lost 3 bases to trimming and J lost 0 bases, with 6 bases between them.

The chain is built from TRBV11-3 and TRBJ2-7; 8 nucleotides match TRBD1. Germline lookup yields CDR1 SGHNT and CDR2 YENEEA. With V trimmed by 4 bases and J by 2 bases, 10 bases remained unmatched. This CDR3 has 16 amino acids. This CDR3 reads CASSSRGRWSTYEQYF. The DNA for the CDR3 is TGTGCCAGCAGCTCCAGGGGGCGGTGGTCGACCTACGAGCAGTACTTC.

This sequence joins TRBV19 and TRBJ2-1; 10 nucleotides match TRBD1. The J segment lost 5 bases and the V segment lost 5 bases, leaving 9 bases of the junction unmatched. Germline loops: CDR1 LNHDA, CDR2 SQIVND (reference sequence). The CDR3 sequence is 16 residues long. The CDR3 sequence is CASSWTGTGDNNEQFF. As DNA, the CDR3 is TGTGCCAGTAGTTGGACTGGGACAGGGGATAACAATGAGCAGTTCTTC.

The chain combines TRBV10-2 with TRBJ1-5; possibly TRBD1 for D (5 bases). The CDR3 length is 16 residues. V lost 4 bases and J lost 6, with 19 bases in between. Germline CDR1 reads WSHSY; CDR2 reads SAAADI. The CDR3 region has the DNA TGCGCCAGCAGTGCGACCCGCGCGGGCGGGGGTCAGCCCCAGCATTTT. The encoded protein is CASSATRAGGGQPQHF.

The rearrangement uses TRBV11-1 and TRBJ2-7, with TRBD2 matching 16 bases. V was pared by 5 bases and J by 4 bases, with 2 bases of the junction left unmatched. Germline V gene sequence: CDR1 SGHAT, CDR2 FQDESV (reference sequence). The CDR3 spans 15 residues. The DNA of the CDR3 is TGTGCCAGCAGCCAGGGACTAGCGGGAGGGTACGAGCAGTACTTC. It specifies CASSQGLAGGYEQYF.

This chain connects TRBV2 to TRBJ2-1; tentative D call: TRBD2 (6 bases). CDR3 size: 14 residues. The germline gives CDR1 SNHLY, CDR2 FYNNEI. The V end lost 7 bases, the J end lost 6 bases, and 16 bases lay between the germline ends. CDR3 sequence: CASTGLPSLNEQFF. The CDR3 region has the DNA TGTGCCAGCACGGGACTCCCTTCCCTCAATGAGCAGTTCTTC. Complete variable domain (other parts from reference TRBV2 and TRBJ2-1): EPEVTQTPSHQVTQMGQEVILRCVPISNHLYFYWYRQILGQKVEFLVSFYNNEISEKSEIFDDQFSVERPDGSNFTLKIRSTKLEDSAMYFCASTGLPSLNEQFFGPGTRLTVL.

This chain joins TRBV10-3 and TRBJ2-1, with TRBD2 as a possible D gene (5 bases). CDR3 length: 13 residues. Deletions cut 10 bases from V and 0 bases from J, with 10 bases between. The germline CDR1 and CDR2 sequences are ENHRY and SYGVKD. The CDR3 DNA is TGTGCCACAGCGGATAGCTCCTACAATGAGCAGTTCTTC. It encodes CATADSSYNEQFF.

The gene calls are TRBV19 and TRBJ1-2; unclear D gene. V was trimmed by 3 bases and J by 3 bases, leaving 8 bases between them. This CDR3 is 13 amino acids long. Germline V gives CDR1 LNHDA, CDR2 SQIVND (reference sequence). CDR3 region: CASSINQDYGYTF. CDR3 DNA: TGTGCCAGTAGTATTAACCAGGACTATGGCTACACCTTC. Drawing the rest from reference TRBV19 and TRBJ1-2, the complete variable domain is DGGITQSPKYLFRKEGQNVTLSCEQNLNHDAMYWYRQDPGQGLRLIYYSQIVNDFQKGDIAEGYSVSREKKESFPLTVTSAQKNPTAFYLCASSINQDYGYTFGSGTRLTVV.